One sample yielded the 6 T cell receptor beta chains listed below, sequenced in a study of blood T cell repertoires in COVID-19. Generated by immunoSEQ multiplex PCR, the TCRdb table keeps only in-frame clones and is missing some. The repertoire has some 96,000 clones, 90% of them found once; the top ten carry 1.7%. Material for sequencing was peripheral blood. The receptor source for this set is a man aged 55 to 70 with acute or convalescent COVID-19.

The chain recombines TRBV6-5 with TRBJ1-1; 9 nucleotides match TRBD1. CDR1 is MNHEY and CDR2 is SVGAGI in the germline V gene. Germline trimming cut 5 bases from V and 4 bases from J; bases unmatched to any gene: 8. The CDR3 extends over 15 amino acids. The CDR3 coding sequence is TGTGCCAGCAGTAGGGGACAGGGATTGGCCACTGAAGCTTTCTTT. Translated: CASSRGQGLATEAFF.

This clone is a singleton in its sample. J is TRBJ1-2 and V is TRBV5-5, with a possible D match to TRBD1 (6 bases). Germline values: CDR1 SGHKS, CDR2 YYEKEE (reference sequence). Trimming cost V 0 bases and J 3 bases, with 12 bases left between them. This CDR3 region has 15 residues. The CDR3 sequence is CASSLAGRGDYGYTF. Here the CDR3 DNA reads TGTGCCAGCAGCTTGGCCGGCAGGGGAGACTATGGCTACACCTTC.

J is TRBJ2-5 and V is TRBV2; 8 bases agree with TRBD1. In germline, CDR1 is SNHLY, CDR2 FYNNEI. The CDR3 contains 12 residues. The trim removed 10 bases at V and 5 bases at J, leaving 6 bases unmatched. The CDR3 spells CANSDRAETQYF. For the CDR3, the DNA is TGTGCCAACTCGGACAGGGCGGAGACCCAGTACTTC.

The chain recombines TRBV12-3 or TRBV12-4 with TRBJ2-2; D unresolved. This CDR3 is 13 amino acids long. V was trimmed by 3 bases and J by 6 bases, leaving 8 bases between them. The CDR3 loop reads CASSLMAPGELFF. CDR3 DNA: TGTGCCAGCAGTTTGATGGCCCCCGGGGAGCTGTTTTTT.

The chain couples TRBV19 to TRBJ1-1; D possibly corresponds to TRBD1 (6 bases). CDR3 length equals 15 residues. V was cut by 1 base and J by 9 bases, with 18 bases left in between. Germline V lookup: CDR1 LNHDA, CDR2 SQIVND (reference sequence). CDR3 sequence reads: CASSIVTGRDRQAFF. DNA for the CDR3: TGTGCCAGTAGTATAGTAACAGGGAGGGATCGCCAAGCTTTCTTT.

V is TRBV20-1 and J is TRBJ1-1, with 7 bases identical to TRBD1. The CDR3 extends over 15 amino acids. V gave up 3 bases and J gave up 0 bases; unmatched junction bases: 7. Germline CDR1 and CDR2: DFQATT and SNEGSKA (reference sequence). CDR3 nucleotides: TGCAGTGCTAGTCCCACAGGGGCGATGAACACTGAAGCTTTCTTT. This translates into CSASPTGAMNTEAFF.